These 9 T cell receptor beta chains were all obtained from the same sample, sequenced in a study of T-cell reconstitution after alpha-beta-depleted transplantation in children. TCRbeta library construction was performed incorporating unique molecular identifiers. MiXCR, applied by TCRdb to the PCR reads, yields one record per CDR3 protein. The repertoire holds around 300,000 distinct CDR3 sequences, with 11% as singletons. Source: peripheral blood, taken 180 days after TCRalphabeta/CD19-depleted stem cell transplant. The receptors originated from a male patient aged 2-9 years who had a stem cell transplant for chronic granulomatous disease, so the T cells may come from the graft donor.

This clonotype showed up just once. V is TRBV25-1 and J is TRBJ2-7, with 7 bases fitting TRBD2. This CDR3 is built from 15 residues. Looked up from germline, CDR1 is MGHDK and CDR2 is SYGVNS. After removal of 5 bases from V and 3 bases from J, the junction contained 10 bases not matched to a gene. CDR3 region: CASSTRLAPYYEQYF. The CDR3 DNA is TGTGCCAGCAGTACCCGACTAGCTCCATACTACGAGCAGTACTTC.

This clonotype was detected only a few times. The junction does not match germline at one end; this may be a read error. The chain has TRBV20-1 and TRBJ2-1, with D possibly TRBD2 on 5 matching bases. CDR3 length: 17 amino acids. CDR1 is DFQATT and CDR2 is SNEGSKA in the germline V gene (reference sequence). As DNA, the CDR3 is TGCTGTGCTAGAGCTGCGTTGGGAAGGAGGTCCTACAATGAGCAGTTCTTC. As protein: CCARAALGRRSYNEQFF.

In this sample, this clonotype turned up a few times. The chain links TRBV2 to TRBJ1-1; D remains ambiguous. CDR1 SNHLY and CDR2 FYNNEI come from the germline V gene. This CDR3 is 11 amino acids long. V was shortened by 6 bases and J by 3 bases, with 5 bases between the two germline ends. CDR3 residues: CASRTYTEAFF. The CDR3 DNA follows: TGTGCCAGCAGAACCTACACTGAAGCTTTCTTT. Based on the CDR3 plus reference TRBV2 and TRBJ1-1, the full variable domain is EPEVTQTPSHQVTQMGQEVILRCVPISNHLYFYWYRQILGQKVEFLVSFYNNEISEKSEIFDDQFSVERPDGSNFTLKIRSTKLEDSAMYFCASRTYTEAFFGQGTRLTVV.

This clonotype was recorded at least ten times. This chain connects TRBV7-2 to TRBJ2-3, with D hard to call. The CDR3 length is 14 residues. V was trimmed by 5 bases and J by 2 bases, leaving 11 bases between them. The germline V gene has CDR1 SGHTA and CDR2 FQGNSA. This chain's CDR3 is CASSGGDSTDTQYF. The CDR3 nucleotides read TGTGCCAGCAGCGGTGGTGACTCCACAGATACGCAGTATTTT. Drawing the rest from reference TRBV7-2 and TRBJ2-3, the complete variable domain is GAGVSQSPSNKVTEKGKDVELRCDPISGHTALYWYRQSLGQGLEFLIYFQGNSAPDKSGLPSDRFSAERTGGSVSTLTIQRTQQEDSAVYLCASSGGDSTDTQYFGPGTRLTVL.

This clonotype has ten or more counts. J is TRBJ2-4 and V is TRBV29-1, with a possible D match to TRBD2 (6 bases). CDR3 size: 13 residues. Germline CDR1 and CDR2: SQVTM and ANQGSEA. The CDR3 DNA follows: TGCACCCTGGGGCGGGGTGCCAAAAACATTCAGTACTTC. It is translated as CTLGRGAKNIQYF.

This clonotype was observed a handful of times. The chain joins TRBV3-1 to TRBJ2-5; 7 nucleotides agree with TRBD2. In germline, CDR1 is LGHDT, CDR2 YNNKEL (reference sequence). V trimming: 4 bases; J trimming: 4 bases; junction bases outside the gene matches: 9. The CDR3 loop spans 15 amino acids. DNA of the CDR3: TGTGCCAGCAGCCGCAGACTAGCCTACGGAGAGACCCAGTACTTC. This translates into CASSRRLAYGETQYF.

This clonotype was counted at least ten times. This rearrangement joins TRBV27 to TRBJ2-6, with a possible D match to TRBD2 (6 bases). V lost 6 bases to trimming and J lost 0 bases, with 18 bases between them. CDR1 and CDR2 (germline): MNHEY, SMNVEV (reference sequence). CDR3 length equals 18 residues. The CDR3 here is CASSPNRDSLSGANVLTF. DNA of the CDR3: TGTGCCAGCAGCCCAAACCGGGACTCACTCTCTGGGGCCAACGTCCTGACTTTC.

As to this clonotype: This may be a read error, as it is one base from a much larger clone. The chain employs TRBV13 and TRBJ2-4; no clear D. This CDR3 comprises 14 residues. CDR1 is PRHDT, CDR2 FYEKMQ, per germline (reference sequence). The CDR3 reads CASSFGRLGNIRYF. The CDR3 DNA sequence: TGTGCCAGCAGCTTCGGGCGACTGGGAAACATTCGGTACTTC.

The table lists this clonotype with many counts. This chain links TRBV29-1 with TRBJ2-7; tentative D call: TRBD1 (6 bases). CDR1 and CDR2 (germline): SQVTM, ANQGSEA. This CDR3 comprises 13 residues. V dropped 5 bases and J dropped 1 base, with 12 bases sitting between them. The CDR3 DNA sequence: TGCAGCGTTCGCACAGGGAAGTCCTACGAGCAGTACTTC. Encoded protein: CSVRTGKSYEQYF.